The 26 T cell receptor beta chains below all came from one sample that was sequenced in a study of OX40 agonist ivuxolimab in advanced cancers. This table comes from immunoSEQ multiplex PCR, and its TCRdb copy is limited to in-frame clones, with some not included. Of more than 80,000 clones listed, 87% are singletons. Sequenced here: CD4+ or CD8+ T cells sorted from blood, sampled in a trial of the OX40 agonist ivuxolimab. All receptors derive from an adult with an advanced solid tumor such as melanoma, head and neck, liver or kidney cancer.

The chain recombines TRBV30 with TRBJ2-1, with D unresolved. Germline V lookup: CDR1 GTSNPN, CDR2 SVGIG (reference sequence). The CDR3 is 10 amino acids. The CDR3 nucleotides are TGTGCATACGGATACAATGAGCAGTTCTTC. It specifies CAYGYNEQFF.

This chain links TRBV18 with TRBJ1-2, with D unresolved. The germline V and J ends were trimmed by 4 bases and 3 bases, with 9 bases remaining between them. Germline lookup yields CDR1 KGHSH and CDR2 LQKENI. CDR3 length: 13 residues. The CDR3 here is CASSQGRDYGYTF. DNA of the CDR3: TGTGCCAGCTCACAAGGGAGGGACTATGGCTACACCTTC.

V usage is TRBV20-1 and J usage is TRBJ2-7; D gene ambiguous. V was pared by 0 bases and J by 10 bases, with 10 bases between. Germline-derived CDR1 and CDR2 are DFQATT and SNEGSKA (reference sequence). The CDR3 has 11 residues. This CDR3 reads CSARDGEQQYF. Here the CDR3 DNA reads TGCAGTGCTAGAGATGGGGAACAACAGTACTTC.

This sequence joins TRBV6-6 and TRBJ1-2; D call uncertain. The V gene's germline CDR1 is MNHNY and CDR2 SVGAGI (reference sequence). Trimming removed 0 bases from V and 8 bases from J, with 10 bases in between. The CDR3 runs 13 residues. The CDR3 is CASSYSQEGGYTF. The CDR3 DNA reads TGTGCCAGCAGTTACTCGCAGGAGGGAGGCTACACCTTC.

The chain is built from TRBV28 and TRBJ1-5; D gene unclear. Trimming left V 2 bases short and J 3 bases short, with 2 bases between. Germline V gives CDR1 MDHEN, CDR2 SYDVKM. The CDR3 consists of 12 residues. The CDR3 spells CASSLLNQPQHF. The CDR3 DNA reads TGTGCCAGCAGTTTACTCAATCAGCCCCAGCATTTT.

In this sample, this clone turned up once. V and J are TRBV7-2 and TRBJ1-2; 7 bases map to TRBD1. V was clipped by 1 base and J by 4 bases; unmatched bases: 6. CDR1 is SGHTA and CDR2 is FQGNSA in the germline V gene. This CDR3 has 15 amino acids. Here the CDR3 reads CASSLGGQRSYGYTF. As DNA, the CDR3 is TGTGCCAGCAGCTTAGGGGGACAGCGTAGCTATGGCTACACCTTC.

The rearrangement joins TRBV5-1 to TRBJ2-7, with unresolved D. CDR1 is SGHRS, CDR2 YFSETQ, per germline. The V end was cut by 5 bases, the J end by 0 bases, with 9 bases between. CDR3 length: 13 residues. The CDR3, as DNA: TGCGCCAGCAGACTTCAAAGCTCCTACGAGCAGTACTTC. Protein product: CASRLQSSYEQYF.

V and J are TRBV6-1 and TRBJ2-7; tentatively, D is TRBD2 (6 bases). CDR1 and CDR2 from the germline V gene are MNHNS and SASEGT. The CDR3 spans 13 residues. Trimming stripped 8 bases from V and 3 bases from J, with 14 bases between. Here the CDR3 reads CASAWASDYEQYF. The CDR3 DNA sequence: TGTGCCAGCGCATGGGCTAGCGACTACGAGCAGTACTTC.

The chain uses TRBV4-1 and TRBJ2-3; 8 bases align to TRBD1. CDR1 and CDR2 from the germline V gene are MGHRA and YSYEKL. The length of the CDR3 is 16 residues. With 1 base clipped from V and 2 bases from J, the junction kept 5 bases outside the gene matches. The CDR3 region is CASSQVSQGATDTQYF. In nucleotides, the CDR3 is TGCGCCAGCAGCCAAGTCTCTCAGGGGGCCACAGATACGCAGTATTTT.

This chain joins TRBV7-3 and TRBJ2-2, with a weak D call TRBD1 (6 bases). This CDR3 has 15 amino acids. Looked up from germline, CDR1 is SGHTA and CDR2 is FQGTGA. Trimming took 5 bases from V and 2 from J, leaving 12 bases between them. The DNA for the CDR3 is TGTGCCAGCAGCGTACAGGGTTCAAACACCGGGGAGCTGTTTTTT. Protein product: CASSVQGSNTGELFF.

The rearrangement uses TRBV30 and TRBJ1-2; the D is unclear. Germline-derived CDR1 and CDR2 are GTSNPN and SVGIG (reference sequence). This CDR3 comprises 11 residues. V lost 2 bases to trimming and J lost 8 bases, with 9 bases between them. The chain's CDR3 is CAWSTGPGYTF. CDR3 sequence (DNA): TGTGCCTGGAGTACCGGGCCCGGCTACACCTTC. Based on the CDR3 plus reference TRBV30 and TRBJ1-2, the full variable domain is SQTIHQWPATLVQPVGSPLSLECTVEGTSNPNLYWYRQAAGRGLQLLFYSVGIGQISSEVPQNLSASRPQDRQFILSSKKLLLSDSGFYLCAWSTGPGYTFGSGTRLTVV.

The rearrangement uses TRBV19 and TRBJ2-1; the D gene is possibly TRBD2 (5 bases). CDR3 length: 14 residues. Germline CDR1 reads LNHDA; CDR2 reads SQIVND (reference sequence). The ends were cut back, 5 bases at V and 9 bases at J, with 17 bases in the middle. CDR3 in DNA: TGTGCCAGTAGTCAAAGCCCCCGGACTGGTGAGCAGTTCTTC. Translated, it gives CASSQSPRTGEQFF. Together with reference TRBV19 and TRBJ2-1, the CDR3 gives the full variable domain: DGGITQSPKYLFRKEGQNVTLSCEQNLNHDAMYWYRQDPGQGLRLIYYSQIVNDFQKGDIAEGYSVSREKKESFPLTVTSAQKNPTAFYLCASSQSPRTGEQFFGPGTRLTVL.

This clone was picked up one time. The V call is TRBV5-1, the J call TRBJ2-3, with 9 bases matching TRBD2. Unmatched junction bases numbered 8, after V lost 7 bases and J lost 5 bases. The CDR3 consists of 14 residues. CDR1 and CDR2 from the germline V gene are SGHRS and YFSETQ. CDR3 residues: CASGLSGSRDTQYF. Written as DNA, the CDR3 is TGCGCCAGCGGCCTTAGCGGGAGTAGAGATACGCAGTATTTT.

The rearrangement links TRBV15 to TRBJ2-2, with 7 positions matching TRBD2. The ends lost 3 bases at V and 3 bases at J; junction bases unmatched: 7. Germline V CDR1 and CDR2: LNHNV, YYDKDF (reference sequence). The length of the CDR3 is 16 residues. The CDR3 DNA follows: TGTGCCACCAGCAGGGGGCGAGCGGGACACACCGGGGAGCTGTTTTTT. Translation: CATSRGRAGHTGELFF.

J is TRBJ2-5 and V is TRBV7-6, with unresolved D. Germline loops: CDR1 SGHVS, CDR2 FNYEAQ. The CDR3 is 9 residues long. In DNA form, the CDR3 reads TGTCCCCGGCCGGAGACCCAGTACTTC. Amino acids: CPRPETQYF. The full variable domain, its missing parts supplied by reference TRBV7-6 and TRBJ2-5, is GAGVSQSPRYKVTKRGQDVALRCDPISGHVSLYWYRQALGQGPEFLTYFNYEAQQDKSGLPNDRFSAERPEGSISTLTIQRTEQRDSAMYRCPRPETQYFGPGTRLLVL.

In this sample, this clone turned up once. The V gene is TRBV18, the J gene TRBJ1-3, with TRBD1 identical over 9 bases. From germline, CDR1 is KGHSH and CDR2 LQKENI. CDR3 length equals 14 residues. Losses at the gene ends were 2 bases for V and 4 bases for J; bases not matched to a gene: 0. Here the CDR3 reads CASSPGTGGNTIYF. The CDR3 nucleotides read TGTGCCAGCTCACCAGGGACAGGGGGAAACACCATATATTTT.

The chain combines TRBV4-3 with TRBJ1-6; 7 bases fit TRBD1. Germline V gives CDR1 LGHNA, CDR2 YSLEER. Trimming took 0 bases from V and 9 from J; bases not matched to a gene: 8. This CDR3 has 16 amino acids. CDR3 nucleotide sequence: TGCGCCAGCAGCCAAGATGGCCAGGGGGATATTTCACCCCTCCACTTT. Residues: CASSQDGQGDISPLHF.

The rearrangement joins TRBV6-4 to TRBJ1-2; perhaps TRBD1 as D (6 bases). Between the trimmed V and J ends, which lost 3 bases and 6 bases, there was a span of 26 bases. Germline CDR1 reads MRHNA; CDR2 reads SNTAGT. There are 18 residues in the CDR3. The CDR3 protein is CASSESLGRGTIRDGYTF. The CDR3 DNA reads TGTGCCAGCAGTGAATCTCTCGGTCGAGGGACAATTAGGGATGGCTACACCTTC.

CDR3 sequence reads: CASSQALRSSGNNEQFF. CDR3 coding DNA: TGCGCCAGCAGCCAAGCCCTAAGATCTAGCGGTAACAATGAGCAGTTCTTC. V usage is TRBV4-1 and J usage is TRBJ2-1, with 7 bases aligning to TRBD2. With V trimmed by 1 base and J by 5 bases, 11 bases remained unmatched. The length of the CDR3 is 17 residues. Germline V CDR1 and CDR2: MGHRA, YSYEKL.

The chain carries TRBV21-1 and TRBJ2-1; the D call in the table, TRBD2, was not verified against the DNA. TRBV21-1 is a recognized pseudogene. CDR3 length: 14 amino acids. The CDR3 spells CASSWAAGDNEQFF. The CDR3 bases are TGTGCCAGCAGCTGGGCAGCCGGGGATAATGAGCAGTTCTTC.

The rearrangement joins TRBV11-2 to TRBJ2-1, with 11 bases fitting TRBD2. The CDR3 has 17 amino acids. Germline V gene sequence: CDR1 SGHAT, CDR2 FQNNGV. The J segment lost 4 bases and the V segment lost 4 bases, leaving 9 bases of the junction unmatched. As DNA, the CDR3 is TGTGCCAGCAGCTCCGGGACTAGCGGATATCTATACAATGAGCAGTTCTTC. Protein: CASSSGTSGYLYNEQFF.

In this sample, this clone turned up once. The rearrangement links TRBV30 to TRBJ2-3; the D is unclear. The CDR3 extends over 13 amino acids. V gave up 3 bases and J gave up 3 bases, with 10 bases separating them. In germline, CDR1 is GTSNPN, CDR2 SVGIG (reference sequence). The CDR3, as DNA: TGTGCCTGGAGGACCCTCGGGACAGATACGCAGTATTTT. Amino acids: CAWRTLGTDTQYF.

CDR3 residues: CASNPGQTTGELFF. The CDR3 bases are TGTGCCAGTAATCCGGGACAGACAACCGGGGAGCTGTTTTTT. This chain links TRBV19 with TRBJ2-2; 7 bases agree with TRBD1. J gave up 5 bases and V 7 bases, and 7 bases lay outside the gene matches. This CDR3 is 14 amino acids long. Germline V gives CDR1 LNHDA, CDR2 SQIVND (reference sequence). Full variable domain (outside the CDR3, taken from reference TRBV19 and TRBJ2-2): DGGITQSPKYLFRKEGQNVTLSCEQNLNHDAMYWYRQDPGQGLRLIYYSQIVNDFQKGDIAEGYSVSREKKESFPLTVTSAQKNPTAFYLCASNPGQTTGELFFGEGSRLTVL.

The chain links TRBV10-3 to TRBJ2-5, with 9 positions matching TRBD2. This CDR3 region has 16 residues. The V and J ends lost 2 bases and 5 bases, in that order; junction bases with no gene match: 9. From germline, CDR1 is ENHRY and CDR2 SYGVKD. The CDR3 loop is CAISELLAGGEETQYF. Written as DNA, the CDR3 is TGTGCCATCAGTGAGCTCCTGGCGGGGGGGGAGGAGACCCAGTACTTC.

CDR3: CASSRQGGSYEQYF. CDR3 DNA sequence: TGTGCCAGCTCACGACAGGGGGGGTCCTACGAGCAGTACTTC. The chain employs TRBV18 and TRBJ2-7; 9 bases agree with TRBD1. V shed 4 bases and J 1 base; nucleotides not matched to a gene: 2. CDR1 and CDR2 from the germline V gene are KGHSH and LQKENI. The CDR3 sequence is 14 residues long.

The V and J genes are TRBV11-2 and TRBJ1-1, with D perhaps matching TRBD1 (5 bases). V shed 2 bases and J shed 0 bases, with 13 bases lying between them. This CDR3 is 16 amino acids long. Looked up from germline, CDR1 is SGHAT and CDR2 is FQNNGV. The chain's CDR3 is CASSLRFGTVNTEAFF. The CDR3 DNA reads TGTGCCAGCAGCTTAAGGTTCGGGACGGTGAACACTGAAGCTTTCTTT.